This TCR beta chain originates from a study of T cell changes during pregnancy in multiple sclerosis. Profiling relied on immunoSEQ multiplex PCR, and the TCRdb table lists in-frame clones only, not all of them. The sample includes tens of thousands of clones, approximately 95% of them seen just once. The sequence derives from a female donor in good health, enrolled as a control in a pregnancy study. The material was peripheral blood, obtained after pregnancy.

This CDR3 is CASSIVSGAGGNQPQHF. The CDR3 region has the DNA TGTGCCAGTAGTATAGTATCTGGTGCGGGGGGCAATCAGCCCCAGCATTTT. The rearrangement uses TRBV19 and TRBJ1-5, with D possibly matching TRBD1 (5 bases). The germline V and J ends were trimmed by 1 base and 2 bases, with 15 bases remaining between them. This CDR3 region has 17 residues. Per the germline V gene, CDR1 is LNHDA and CDR2 is SQIVND (reference sequence).